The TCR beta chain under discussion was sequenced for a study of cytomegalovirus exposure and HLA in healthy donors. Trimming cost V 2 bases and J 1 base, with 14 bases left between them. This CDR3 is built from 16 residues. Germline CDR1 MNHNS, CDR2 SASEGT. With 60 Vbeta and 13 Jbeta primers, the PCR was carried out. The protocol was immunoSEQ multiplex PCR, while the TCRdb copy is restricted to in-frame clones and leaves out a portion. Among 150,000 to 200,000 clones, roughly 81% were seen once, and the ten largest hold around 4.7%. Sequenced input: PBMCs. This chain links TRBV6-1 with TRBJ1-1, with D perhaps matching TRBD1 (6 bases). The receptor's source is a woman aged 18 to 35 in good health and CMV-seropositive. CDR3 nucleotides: TGTGCCAGCAGTGAAAGCCGAGGCAGGGGGAACACTGAAGCTTTCTTT. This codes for CASSESRGRGNTEAFF.